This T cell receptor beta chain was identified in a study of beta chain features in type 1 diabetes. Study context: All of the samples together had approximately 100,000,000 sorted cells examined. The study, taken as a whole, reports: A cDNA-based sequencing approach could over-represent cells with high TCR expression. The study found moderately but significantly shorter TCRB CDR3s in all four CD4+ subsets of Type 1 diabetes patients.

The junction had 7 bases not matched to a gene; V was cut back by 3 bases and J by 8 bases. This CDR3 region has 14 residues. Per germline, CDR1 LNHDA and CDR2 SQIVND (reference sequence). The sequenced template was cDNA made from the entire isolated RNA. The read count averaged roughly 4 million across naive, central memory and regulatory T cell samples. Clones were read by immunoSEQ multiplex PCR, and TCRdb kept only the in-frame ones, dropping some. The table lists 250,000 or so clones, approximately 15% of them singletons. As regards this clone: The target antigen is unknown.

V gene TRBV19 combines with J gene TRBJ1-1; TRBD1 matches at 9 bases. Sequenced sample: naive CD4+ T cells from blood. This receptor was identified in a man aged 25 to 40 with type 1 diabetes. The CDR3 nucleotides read TGTGCCAGTAGTATGAACAGGGGGCGACGAGAAGCTTTCTTT. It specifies CASSMNRGRREAFF.